The next 16 T cell receptor beta chains were all read from a single sample in a study of T-cell memory formation after mild COVID-19. Each CDR3 protein gets one entry after TCRdb re-called the 5' RACE reads with MiXCR. Of 300,000 to 400,000 distinct CDR3 sequences listed, approximately 29% are singletons. The sequencing sample was made of PBMCs or a T cell subset sorted from them (not recorded which). These receptors were taken from an adult woman who had mild COVID-19 (a few samples of this study predate the infection). Cell type and time point are not known.

This sequence joins TRBV19 and TRBJ1-5; TRBD1 aligns across 8 bases. V lost 4 bases, J lost 4 bases, and 9 bases stayed unmatched. Germline CDR1 is LNHDA and CDR2 is SQIVND (reference sequence). The CDR3 length is 16 residues. The CDR3 reads CASSTTDRGGNQPQHF. The CDR3 coding sequence is TGTGCCAGTAGTACGACTGACAGGGGAGGGAATCAGCCCCAGCATTTT.

This chain connects TRBV12-3 or TRBV12-4 to TRBJ2-1; 8 bases agree with TRBD1. J gave up 5 bases and V 6 bases, and 6 bases lay outside the gene matches. This CDR3 region has 14 residues. The CDR3 DNA follows: TGTGCCAGCAGGGACAGGGCGGACAACAATGAGCAGTTCTTC. This gives the protein CASRDRADNNEQFF.

The gene calls are TRBV14 and TRBJ2-2; D unclear. Trimming pared 1 base from V and 0 bases from J, leaving 9 bases between. The CDR3 runs 16 residues. Per germline, CDR1 SGHDN and CDR2 FVKESK. The CDR3 loop is CASSQVTASNTGELFF. The CDR3 DNA reads as TGTGCCAGCAGCCAAGTCACAGCCTCGAACACCGGGGAGCTGTTTTTT.

In its sample, this clonotype was seen a few times. This CDR3 is CASSLFISAVIQFF. The CDR3 nucleotides are TGTGCCAGCAGCTTATTTATATCGGCGGTCATACAGTTCTTC. The chain recombines TRBV7-6 with TRBJ2-1; no definite D call. The CDR3 loop spans 14 amino acids. V gave up 2 bases and J gave up 13 bases, with 18 bases separating them. The V gene's germline CDR1 is SGHVS and CDR2 FNYEAQ. Combining the CDR3 with reference TRBV7-6 and TRBJ2-1 gives the whole variable domain GAGVSQSPRYKVTKRGQDVALRCDPISGHVSLYWYRQALGQGPEFLTYFNYEAQQDKSGLPNDRFSAERPEGSISTLTIQRTEQRDSAMYRCASSLFISAVIQFFGPGTRLTVL.

This clonotype is medium-sized. The rearrangement uses TRBV7-2 and TRBJ2-2, with D possibly TRBD2 on 6 matching bases. V was pared by 5 bases and J by 7 bases, with 17 bases between. This CDR3 has 15 amino acids. CDR1 SGHTA and CDR2 FQGNSA come from the germline V gene. The DNA of the CDR3 is TGTGCCAGCAGCGCCCGACTAGGAGGGGACGGGGAGCTGTTTTTT. The encoded protein is CASSARLGGDGELFF. The whole variable domain, remainder taken from reference TRBV7-2 and TRBJ2-2, is GAGVSQSPSNKVTEKGKDVELRCDPISGHTALYWYRQSLGQGLEFLIYFQGNSAPDKSGLPSDRFSAERTGGSVSTLTIQRTQQEDSAVYLCASSARLGGDGELFFGEGSRLTVL.

The V gene is TRBV7-2, the J gene TRBJ2-5; the D gene could be TRBD1 or TRBD2 (5 bases each). The CDR3 has 15 residues. CDR1 and CDR2 from the germline V gene are SGHTA and FQGNSA. Between the trimmed V and J ends, which lost 2 bases and 2 bases, there was a span of 12 bases. CDR3 sequence reads: CASSLSSGAQETQYF. Here the CDR3 DNA reads TGTGCCAGCAGCTTATCCTCCGGGGCACAAGAGACCCAGTACTTC.

The chain recombines TRBV7-9 with TRBJ2-1, with D perhaps matching TRBD1 (5 bases). Deletions cut 6 bases from V and 4 bases from J, with 16 bases between. The CDR3 runs to 15 residues. Germline V gene lookup returns CDR1 SEHNR and CDR2 FQNEAQ (reference sequence). CDR3 nucleotide sequence: TGTGCCAGCAGACAGCAGGGTTCTGAATACAATGAGCAGTTCTTC. Residues: CASRQQGSEYNEQFF.

The chain uses TRBV6-1 and TRBJ1-1, with unresolved D. The V end lost 8 bases, the J end lost 11 bases, and 15 bases lay between the germline ends. There are 11 residues in the CDR3. CDR1 and CDR2 (germline): MNHNS, SASEGT. CDR3 amino acids: CASFGLGMAFF. Here the CDR3 DNA reads TGTGCCAGCTTCGGCCTCGGCATGGCTTTCTTT.

V and J are TRBV7-8 and TRBJ1-4; no reliable D call. Germline loops: CDR1 SGHVS, CDR2 FQNEAQ. Trimming took off 2 bases at V and 8 bases at J, with 18 bases between the two ends. This CDR3 region has 16 residues. This CDR3 is CASSLSELGSREKLFF. The DNA of the CDR3 is TGTGCCAGCAGCTTATCAGAGTTAGGGTCTAGGGAAAAACTGTTTTTT.

The sample holds a few counts of this clonotype. The rearrangement joins TRBV7-2 to TRBJ1-6, with D possibly TRBD1 on 5 matching bases. V lost 10 bases to trimming and J lost 10 bases, with 20 bases between them. This CDR3 has 14 residues. Germline V CDR1 and CDR2: SGHTA, FQGNSA. CDR3 amino acids: CATPEAGGTSPLHF. CDR3 nucleotide sequence: TGTGCCACACCTGAGGCCGGGGGAACATCACCCCTCCACTTT.

The chain joins TRBV9 to TRBJ2-7, with D maybe TRBD2 (6 bases). The CDR3 sequence is 14 residues long. Trimming left V 0 bases short and J 3 bases short, with 10 bases between. Per germline, CDR1 SGDLS and CDR2 YYNGEE. Written as DNA, the CDR3 is TGTGCCAGCAGCGTAGGCGGGGTAAACTACGAGCAGTACTTC. Translated, it gives CASSVGGVNYEQYF.

This clonotype was found a few times. The chain links TRBV5-1 to TRBJ2-1, with 7 positions matching TRBD1. CDR3 length equals 15 residues. Germline CDR1 reads SGHRS; CDR2 reads YFSETQ. V gave up 2 bases and J gave up 6 bases; unmatched junction bases: 8. CDR3 nucleotides: TGCGCCAGCAGCTTCCTCGGACAGGCCGTCAATGAGCAGTTCTTC. Translating it yields CASSFLGQAVNEQFF.

In its sample, this clonotype was seen a few times. The chain is built from TRBV7-2 and TRBJ2-1; the match to TRBD1 covers 7 bases. The germline CDR1 and CDR2 sequences are SGHTA and FQGNSA. The CDR3 totals 15 residues. V trimming: 1 base; J trimming: 3 bases; junction bases outside the gene matches: 3. CDR3 in DNA: TGTGCCAGCAGCTTAGGACAGGGTTACTACAATGAGCAGTTCTTC. Translation gives CASSLGQGYYNEQFF.

The gene calls are TRBV4-1 and TRBJ2-5; 9 bases line up with TRBD2. V dropped 4 bases and J dropped 5; count of bases not matched to a gene: 8. Germline CDR1 MGHRA, CDR2 YSYEKL. This CDR3 has 15 amino acids. DNA for the CDR3: TGCGCCAGCAGCCGGCTGGGTCTAGCGGGGGAGACCCAGTACTTC. Translation: CASSRLGLAGETQYF.

This chain joins TRBV12-3 or TRBV12-4 and TRBJ2-5; D is unclear. Trimming cost V 3 bases and J 5 bases, with 10 bases left between them. The CDR3 totals 13 residues. The CDR3 bases are TGTGCCAGCAGTTTTGGAATGGTGGAGACCCAGTACTTC. Amino acids: CASSFGMVETQYF.

The chain combines TRBV19 with TRBJ2-7; D uncertain. V shed 3 bases and J shed 0 bases, with 6 bases lying between them. The CDR3 has 13 amino acids. Germline values: CDR1 LNHDA, CDR2 SQIVND (reference sequence). CDR3 sequence: CASSISSSYEQYF. CDR3 in DNA: TGTGCCAGTAGTATCAGTAGCTCCTACGAGCAGTACTTC.